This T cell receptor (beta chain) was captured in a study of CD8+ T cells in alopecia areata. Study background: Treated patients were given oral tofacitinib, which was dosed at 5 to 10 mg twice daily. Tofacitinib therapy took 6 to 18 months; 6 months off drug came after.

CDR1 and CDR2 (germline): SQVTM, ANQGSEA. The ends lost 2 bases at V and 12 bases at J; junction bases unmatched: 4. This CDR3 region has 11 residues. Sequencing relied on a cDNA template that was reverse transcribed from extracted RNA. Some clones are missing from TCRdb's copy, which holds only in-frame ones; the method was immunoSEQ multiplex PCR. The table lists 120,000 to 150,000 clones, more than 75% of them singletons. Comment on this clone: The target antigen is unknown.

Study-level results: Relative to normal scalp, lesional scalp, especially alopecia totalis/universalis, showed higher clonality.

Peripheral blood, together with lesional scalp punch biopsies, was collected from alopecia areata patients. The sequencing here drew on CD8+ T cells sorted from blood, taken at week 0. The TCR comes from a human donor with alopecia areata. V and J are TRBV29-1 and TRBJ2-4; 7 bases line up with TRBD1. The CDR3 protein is CSVESGTDQYF. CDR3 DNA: TGCAGCGTTGAATCCGGGACAGATCAGTACTTC.